This T cell receptor (beta chain) emerged from a study of CD8 T cells in Susac syndrome. RNA was extracted with the RNeasy kit, and a quantity of about 0.45 to 1 ug was reverse transcribed using random hexamers. TCRdb ran MiXCR on the immunoSEQ multiplex PCR reads and lists one entry per CDR3 protein. This table holds hundreds of thousands of distinct CDR3 sequences, over 90% found once. Germline assignment: CDR1 KGHSH and CDR2 LQKENI. There are 14 residues in the CDR3. Trimming at V came to 3 bases and at J to 3 bases, leaving 3 bases not matched to a gene. This TCR was recovered from a human donor with multiple sclerosis. Source material: CD4+ T cells from PBMCs. The rearrangement uses TRBV18 and TRBJ2-7, with 9 bases identical to TRBD1. CDR3 in amino acids: CASSPGQGLYEQYV. CDR3 DNA sequence: TGTGCCAGCTCACCGGGACAGGGTCTCTACGAGCAGTACGTC.